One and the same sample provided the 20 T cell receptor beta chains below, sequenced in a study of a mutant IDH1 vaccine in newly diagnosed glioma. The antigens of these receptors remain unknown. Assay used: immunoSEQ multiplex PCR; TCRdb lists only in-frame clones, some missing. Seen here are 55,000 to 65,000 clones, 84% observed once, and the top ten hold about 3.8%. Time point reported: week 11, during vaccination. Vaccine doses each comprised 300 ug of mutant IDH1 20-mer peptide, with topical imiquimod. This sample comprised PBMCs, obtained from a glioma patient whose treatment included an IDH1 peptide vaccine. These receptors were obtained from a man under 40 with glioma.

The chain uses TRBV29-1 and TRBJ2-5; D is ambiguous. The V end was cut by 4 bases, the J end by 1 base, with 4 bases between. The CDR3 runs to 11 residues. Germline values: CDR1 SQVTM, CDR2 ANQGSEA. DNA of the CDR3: TGCAGCGTTGGTATCCAAGAGACCCAGTACTTC. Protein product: CSVGIQETQYF.

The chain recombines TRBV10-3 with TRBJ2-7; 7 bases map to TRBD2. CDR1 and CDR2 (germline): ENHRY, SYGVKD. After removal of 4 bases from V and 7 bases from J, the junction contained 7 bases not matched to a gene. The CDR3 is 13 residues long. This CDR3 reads CAISGEERGEQYF. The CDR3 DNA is TGTGCCATCAGTGGGGAGGAGCGGGGAGAGCAGTACTTC.

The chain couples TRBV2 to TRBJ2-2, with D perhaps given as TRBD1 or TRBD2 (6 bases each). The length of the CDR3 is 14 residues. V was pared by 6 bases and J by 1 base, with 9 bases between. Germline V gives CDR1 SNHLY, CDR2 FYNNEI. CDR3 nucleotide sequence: TGTGCCAGCAGGGGGGGCCAGAACACCGGGGAGCTGTTTTTT. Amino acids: CASRGGQNTGELFF.

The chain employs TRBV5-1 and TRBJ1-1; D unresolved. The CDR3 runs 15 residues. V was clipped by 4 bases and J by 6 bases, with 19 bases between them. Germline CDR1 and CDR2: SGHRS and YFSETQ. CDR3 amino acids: CASSPPVGGRAEAFF. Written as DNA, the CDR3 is TGCGCCAGCAGCCCCCCGGTGGGCGGAAGAGCTGAAGCTTTCTTT.

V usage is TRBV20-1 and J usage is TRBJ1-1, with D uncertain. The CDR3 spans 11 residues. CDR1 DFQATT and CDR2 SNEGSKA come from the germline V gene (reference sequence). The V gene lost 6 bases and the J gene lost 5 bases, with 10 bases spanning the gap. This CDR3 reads CSAPGRTEAFF. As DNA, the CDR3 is TGCAGTGCCCCGGGTCGGACTGAAGCTTTCTTT.

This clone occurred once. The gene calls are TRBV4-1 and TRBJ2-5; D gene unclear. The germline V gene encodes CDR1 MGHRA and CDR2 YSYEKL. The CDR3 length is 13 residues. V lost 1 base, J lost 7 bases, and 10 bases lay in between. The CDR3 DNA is TGCGCCAGCAGCCAAGTCCAGACCGGGACCCAGTACTTC. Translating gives CASSQVQTGTQYF.

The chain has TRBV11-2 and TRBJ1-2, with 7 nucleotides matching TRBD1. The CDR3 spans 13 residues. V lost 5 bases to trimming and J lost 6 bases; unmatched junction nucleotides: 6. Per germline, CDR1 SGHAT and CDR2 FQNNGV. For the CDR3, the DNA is TGTGCCAGCAGCCGGACAGGTCTAAATGGCTACACCTTC. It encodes CASSRTGLNGYTF.

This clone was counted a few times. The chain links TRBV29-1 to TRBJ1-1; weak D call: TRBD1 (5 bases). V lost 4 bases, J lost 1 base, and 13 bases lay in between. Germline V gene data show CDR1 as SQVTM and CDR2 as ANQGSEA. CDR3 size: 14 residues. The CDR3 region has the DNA TGCAGCGTTGTTCCCGACAGCACGAACACTGAAGCTTTCTTT. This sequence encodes CSVVPDSTNTEAFF.

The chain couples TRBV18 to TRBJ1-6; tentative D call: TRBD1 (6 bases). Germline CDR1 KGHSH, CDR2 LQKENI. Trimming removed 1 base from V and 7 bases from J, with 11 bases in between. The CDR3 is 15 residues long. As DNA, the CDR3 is TGTGCCAGCTCACCACAGAGGACAGAGAATTCACCCCTCCACTTT. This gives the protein CASSPQRTENSPLHF.

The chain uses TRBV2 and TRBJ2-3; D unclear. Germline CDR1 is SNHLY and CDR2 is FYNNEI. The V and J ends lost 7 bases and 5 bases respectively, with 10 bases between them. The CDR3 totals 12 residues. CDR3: CASTSGGDTQYF. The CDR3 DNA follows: TGTGCCAGCACGTCAGGCGGAGATACGCAGTATTTT.

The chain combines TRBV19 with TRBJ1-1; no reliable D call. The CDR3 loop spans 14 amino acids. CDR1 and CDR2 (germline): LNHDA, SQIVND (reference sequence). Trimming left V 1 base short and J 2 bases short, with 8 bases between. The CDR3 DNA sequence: TGTGCCAGTAGTATAGGCTCTTCCAACACTGAAGCTTTCTTT. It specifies CASSIGSSNTEAFF.

CDR3 protein: CASSEGPGQFYGYTF. The CDR3 DNA reads as TGTGCCAGCAGCGAAGGCCCGGGACAGTTCTATGGCTACACCTTC. The chain recombines TRBV7-2 with TRBJ1-2; 7 bases are shared with TRBD1. CDR1 is SGHTA and CDR2 is FQGNSA in the germline V gene. Germline trimming cut 5 bases from V and 4 bases from J; bases unmatched to any gene: 10. The CDR3 extends over 15 amino acids.

The CDR3 region is CASSFLGPPAPSEQFF. The CDR3 nucleotides are TGTGCCAGCAGTTTCCTAGGGCCTCCAGCCCCCTCCGAGCAGTTCTTC. The V and J genes are TRBV27 and TRBJ2-1, with no clear D. Trimming took 3 bases from V and 10 from J, leaving 22 bases between them. Germline lookup yields CDR1 MNHEY and CDR2 SMNVEV (reference sequence). The CDR3 has 16 amino acids.

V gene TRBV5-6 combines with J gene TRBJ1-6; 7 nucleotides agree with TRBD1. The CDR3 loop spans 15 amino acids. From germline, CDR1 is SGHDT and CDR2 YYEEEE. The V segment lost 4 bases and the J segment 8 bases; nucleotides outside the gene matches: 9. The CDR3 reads CASSPYRGGDSPLHF. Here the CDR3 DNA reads TGTGCCAGCAGCCCCTACAGGGGTGGGGATTCACCCCTCCACTTT.

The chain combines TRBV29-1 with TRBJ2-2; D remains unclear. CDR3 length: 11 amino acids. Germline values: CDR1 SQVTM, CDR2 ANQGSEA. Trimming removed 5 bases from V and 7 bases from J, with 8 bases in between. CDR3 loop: CSVYVGGELFF. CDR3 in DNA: TGCAGCGTTTACGTTGGCGGGGAGCTGTTTTTT.

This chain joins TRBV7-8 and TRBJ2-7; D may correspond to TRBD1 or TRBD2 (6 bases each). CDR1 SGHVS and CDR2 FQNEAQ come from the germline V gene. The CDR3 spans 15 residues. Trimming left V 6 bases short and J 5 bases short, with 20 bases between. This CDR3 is CASRRGVGRWNEQYF. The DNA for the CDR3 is TGTGCCAGCAGGAGGGGGGTAGGTCGCTGGAACGAGCAGTACTTC.

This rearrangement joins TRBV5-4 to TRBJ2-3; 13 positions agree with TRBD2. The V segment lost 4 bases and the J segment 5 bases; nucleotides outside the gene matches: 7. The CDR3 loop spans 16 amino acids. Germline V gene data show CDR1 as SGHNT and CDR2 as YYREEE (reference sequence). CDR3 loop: CASSPRTSGGEDTQYF. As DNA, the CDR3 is TGTGCCAGCAGCCCACGGACTAGCGGGGGTGAAGATACGCAGTATTTT.

The DNA for the CDR3 is TGTGCCAGCAGCCTTGGACGCGGGACACGCCTCAATGAGCAGTTCTTC. This codes for CASSLGRGTRLNEQFF. The chain uses TRBV11-2 and TRBJ2-1, with D perhaps matching TRBD1 or TRBD2 (6 bases each). V lost 5 bases, J lost 6 bases, and 20 bases lay in between. Germline loops: CDR1 SGHAT, CDR2 FQNNGV. There are 16 residues in the CDR3.

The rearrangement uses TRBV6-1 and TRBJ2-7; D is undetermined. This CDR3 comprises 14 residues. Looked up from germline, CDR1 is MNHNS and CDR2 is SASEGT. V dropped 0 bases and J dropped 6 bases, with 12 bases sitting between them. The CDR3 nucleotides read TGTGCCAGCAGTGAAGCAGGCATAATAAGCGAGCAGTACTTC. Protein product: CASSEAGIISEQYF.

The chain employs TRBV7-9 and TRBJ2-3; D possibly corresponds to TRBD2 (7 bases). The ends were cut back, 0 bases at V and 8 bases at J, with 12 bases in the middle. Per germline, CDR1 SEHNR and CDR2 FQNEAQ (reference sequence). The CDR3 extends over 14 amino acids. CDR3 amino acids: CASSLAGGRSTQYF. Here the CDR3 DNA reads TGTGCCAGCAGCTTAGCGGGGGGGCGGAGTACGCAGTATTTT.